The 11 T cell receptor beta chains below were found in one sample sequenced in a study of T-cell reconstitution after alpha-beta-depleted transplantation in children. It was with unique molecular identifiers that the TCRbeta library was prepared. One entry per CDR3 protein results from TCRdb running MiXCR on the PCR reads. Of around 490,000 distinct CDR3 sequences listed, roughly 11% are singletons. This specimen consisted of PBMCs, mostly from graft donor cells, obtained 180 days after TCRalphabeta/CD19-depleted stem cell transplant. The receptor set was obtained from a female patient aged 2 to 10 who had a stem cell transplant for aplastic anemia, so the T cells may come from the graft donor.

The chain couples TRBV20-1 to TRBJ2-1, with D possibly TRBD2 on 6 matching bases. V lost 2 bases and J 0 bases, leaving 14 bases between the germline ends. Germline CDR1 is DFQATT and CDR2 is SNEGSKA (reference sequence). The CDR3 covers 16 residues. CDR3 amino acids: CSARPIAVSSYNEQFF. The CDR3 DNA reads TGCAGTGCTAGACCCATAGCGGTTAGCTCCTACAATGAGCAGTTCTTC.

Note on this clonotype: The junction differs from germline at one of its ends, possibly a read error. The gene calls are TRBV27 and TRBJ2-3, with D unresolved. The germline V gene has CDR1 MNHEY and CDR2 SMNVEV (reference sequence). The CDR3 loop spans 16 amino acids. The CDR3 nucleotides are TGTCCCAGCAGTTTGGTTAATGGCTGGAGCATAGATACGCAGTATTTT. This gives the protein CPSSLVNGWSIDTQYF.

The genes are TRBV28 and TRBJ2-5, with 9 bases that match TRBD1. Per germline, CDR1 MDHEN and CDR2 SYDVKM. After removal of 3 bases from V and 5 bases from J, the junction contained 13 bases not matched to a gene. The CDR3 extends over 17 amino acids. CDR3 loop: CASSFGTGLPPWETQYF. CDR3 nucleotide sequence: TGTGCCAGCAGTTTTGGGACAGGGCTACCGCCGTGGGAGACCCAGTACTTC.

This clonotype was counted at least ten times. The chain links TRBV27 to TRBJ2-7, with a possible D match to TRBD1 (6 bases). The V and J ends lost 5 bases and 0 bases respectively, with 8 bases between them. This CDR3 has 13 residues. Germline assignment: CDR1 MNHEY and CDR2 SMNVEV (reference sequence). CDR3 in amino acids: CASSGRGSYEQYF. In DNA, the CDR3 is TGTGCCAGCAGTGGCAGGGGCTCCTACGAGCAGTACTTC.

This clonotype was found a few times. This rearrangement joins TRBV27 to TRBJ2-3; TRBD2 agrees at 10 bases. The CDR3 runs to 15 residues. Trimming took 6 bases from V and 7 from J; bases not matched to a gene: 10. Germline lookup yields CDR1 MNHEY and CDR2 SMNVEV (reference sequence). The DNA for the CDR3 is TGTGCCAGCAGATTCCTAGCGGGAGATCAACATACGCAGTATTTT. It translates to CASRFLAGDQHTQYF.

In DNA form, the CDR3 reads TGTGCCAGCAGACCCAGGGGGCAGCATGGCTACACCTTC. Encoded protein: CASRPRGQHGYTF. The chain carries TRBV27 and TRBJ1-2; 8 bases match TRBD1. Germline-derived CDR1 and CDR2 are MNHEY and SMNVEV (reference sequence). There are 13 residues in the CDR3. V shed 6 bases and J 6 bases; nucleotides not matched to a gene: 6.

The V and J genes are TRBV28 and TRBJ2-7; D is unclear. Germline CDR1 MDHEN, CDR2 SYDVKM. The CDR3 is 14 amino acids. Trimming left V 1 base short and J 3 bases short, with 10 bases between. The DNA for the CDR3 is TGTGCCAGCAGTTTATTGGGAACGGGCTACGAGCAGTACTTC. Translating gives CASSLLGTGYEQYF.

CDR3 loop: CASSLGPASYEQYF. In DNA, the CDR3 is TGCGCCAGCAGCTTAGGTCCAGCCTCCTACGAGCAGTACTTC. This chain uses TRBV5-1 with TRBJ2-7; D is unresolved. V shed 2 bases and J shed 0 bases, with 9 bases lying between them. This CDR3 spans 14 amino acids. CDR1 and CDR2 from the germline V gene are SGHRS and YFSETQ.

This clonotype was detected many times. The chain recombines TRBV10-3 with TRBJ2-2; 10 bases fit TRBD2. The ends lost 4 bases at V and 7 bases at J; junction bases unmatched: 12. The CDR3 length is 17 residues. Looked up from germline, CDR1 is ENHRY and CDR2 is SYGVKD. The CDR3 DNA sequence: TGTGCCATCAGTGGCCCACCTAGCGGGAGTTTCGACGGGGAGCTGTTTTTT. This translates into CAISGPPSGSFDGELFF.

This rearrangement joins TRBV7-9 to TRBJ2-1; D unresolved. With 0 bases removed from V and 6 bases from J, the gap between germline ends came to 9 bases. The germline V gene has CDR1 SEHNR and CDR2 FQNEAQ (reference sequence). The CDR3 sequence is 14 residues long. The CDR3 region has the DNA TGTGCCAGCAGCTTAGCGGTAGGCGGCAATGAGCAGTTCTTC. It translates to CASSLAVGGNEQFF.

This clonotype was seen a few times. The CDR3 sequence: CASSPGLAGGPVTGELFF. CDR3 DNA sequence: TGTGCCAGCAGCCCGGGACTAGCGGGAGGGCCGGTCACCGGGGAGCTGTTTTTT. The rearrangement uses TRBV12-3 or TRBV12-4 and TRBJ2-2, with TRBD2 identical over 16 bases. This CDR3 is 18 amino acids long. The trim removed 6 bases at V and 4 bases at J, leaving 8 bases unmatched.